The rows below give T cell receptor beta chains drawn from one sample of a study of cytomegalovirus exposure and HLA in healthy donors. Sequenced by immunoSEQ multiplex PCR; TCRdb stores in-frame clones only, minus some. The sample has almost 65,000 clones, more than 60% seen once. The source material was PBMCs. The source is a male donor in good health and CMV-seropositive. Both conserved end residues are part of each CDR3.

CDR3	V	J
CASIPGLNSPLHF	TRBV2	TRBJ1-6
CASSDSSGGATGELFF	TRBV6-4	TRBJ2-2
CASSQVGREYEQYF	TRBV4-2	TRBJ2-7
CASSPEVDNSPLHF	TRBV7-9	TRBJ1-6
CASSHTYNEQFF	TRBV4-3	TRBJ2-1
CASSQGPPPNTGELFF	TRBV4-3	TRBJ2-2
CASSSPGLAGPSGELFF	TRBV7-8	TRBJ2-2
CASSYSEGNDYGYTF	TRBV6-6	TRBJ1-2
CASSSGSSSYEQYF	TRBV5-1	TRBJ2-7
CASSQGTQAGGLDTQYF	TRBV4-3	TRBJ2-3
CASSLVGRTMRYTF	TRBV7-2	TRBJ1-2
CASSSDGNSPLHF	TRBV11-1	TRBJ1-6
CSVAMQGNEQFF	TRBV29-1	TRBJ2-1
CASSQDTGLDWETQYF	TRBV4-3	TRBJ2-5
CASSLVGGGSSPLHF	TRBV7-2	TRBJ1-6
CASKGLSTSGSYEQYF	TRBV2	TRBJ2-7
CASSRSVGRTGTGELFF	TRBV4-2	TRBJ2-2
CASTLGAGANTEAFF	TRBV19	TRBJ1-1
CASSPYNSYEQYF	TRBV18	TRBJ2-7
CASSVSGASSYEQYF	TRBV9	TRBJ2-7
CASSPRTGGGEQFF	TRBV9	TRBJ2-1
CASAAGGSNQPQHF	TRBV28	TRBJ1-5
CASSLEGRTEAFF	TRBV5-5	TRBJ1-1
CASSFRQDHNTEAFF	TRBV5-1	TRBJ1-1
CASAGGGVDTQYF	TRBV5-1	TRBJ2-3
CASSETTGGLENTQYF	TRBV27	TRBJ2-3
CSSSAGLETQYF	TRBV7-9	TRBJ2-5
CSVVLANTGELFF	TRBV29-1	TRBJ2-2
CASTERGQGHETQYF	TRBV6-4	TRBJ2-5
CASSSDRRNTIYF	TRBV7-2	TRBJ1-3
CASSPRGGASYNEQFF	TRBV4-2	TRBJ2-1
CASSQSGGGETQYF	TRBV7-2	TRBJ2-5
CASRGQLDLGNTIYF	TRBV10-3	TRBJ1-3
CASGSYRGLNYGYTF	TRBV5-4	TRBJ1-2
CASSLTGSRDTEAFF	TRBV7-9	TRBJ1-1
CASSSPGTGGSFYGYTF	TRBV28	TRBJ1-2
CSVQTGAYEQYF	TRBV29-1	TRBJ2-7
CASSSSPNTGELFF	TRBV7-9	TRBJ2-2
CASSPEGTEAFF	TRBV18	TRBJ1-1
CASRPQGNGPYSPLHF	TRBV27	TRBJ1-6